The entry below gives a single T cell receptor beta chain sequence along with its context. Its specificity is unknown. V lost 2 bases to trimming and J lost 4 bases; unmatched junction nucleotides: 6. Germline loops: CDR1 MRHNA, CDR2 SNTAGT. The CDR3 consists of 16 residues. These data come from a study of CD8+ T cells in alopecia areata. Extracted from the samples, RNA was reverse transcribed into cDNA to serve as the sequencing template. Assay: immunoSEQ multiplex PCR; the TCRdb copy retains only in-frame clones and omits some. The data show 200,000 to 250,000 clones, with 57% seen just once and 0.4% to 0.55% held by the top ten. Broader study findings: Patients displayed less clarity in TCR sharing than mice, a finding possibly related to HLA. Normal skin's resident alphabeta T cells are sequenced alongside lesional scalp T cells.

This TCR was recovered from a human donor with alopecia areata. The specimen was CD4+ T cells sorted from blood, collected at week 0. V usage is TRBV6-4 and J usage is TRBJ2-3; 10 bases agree with TRBD2. For the CDR3, the DNA is TGTGCCAGCAGTGACGAGGCTAGCGGGAGTGCAGATACGCAGTATTTT. As protein: CASSDEASGSADTQYF.